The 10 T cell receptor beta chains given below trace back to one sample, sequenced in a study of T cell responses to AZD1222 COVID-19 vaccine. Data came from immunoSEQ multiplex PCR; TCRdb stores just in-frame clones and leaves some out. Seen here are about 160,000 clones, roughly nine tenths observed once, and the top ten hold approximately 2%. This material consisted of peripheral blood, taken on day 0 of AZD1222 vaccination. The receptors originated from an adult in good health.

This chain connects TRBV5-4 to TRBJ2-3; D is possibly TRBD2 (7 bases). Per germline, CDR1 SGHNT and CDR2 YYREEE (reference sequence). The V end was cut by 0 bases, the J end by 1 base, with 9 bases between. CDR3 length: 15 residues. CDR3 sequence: CASSLAGGRTDTQYF. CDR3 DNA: TGTGCCAGCAGCTTGGCGGGGGGCCGCACAGATACGCAGTATTTT. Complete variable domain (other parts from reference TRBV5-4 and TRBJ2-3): ETGVTQSPTHLIKTRGQQVTLRCSSQSGHNTVSWYQQALGQGPQFIFQYYREEENGRGNFPPRFSGLQFPNYSSELNVNALELDDSALYLCASSLAGGRTDTQYFGPGTRLTVL.

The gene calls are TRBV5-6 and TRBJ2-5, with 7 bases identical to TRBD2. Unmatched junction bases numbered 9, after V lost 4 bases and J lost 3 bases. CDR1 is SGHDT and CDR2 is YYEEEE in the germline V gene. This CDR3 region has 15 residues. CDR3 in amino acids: CASSRTTAGKETQYF. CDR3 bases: TGTGCCAGCAGCAGGACAACAGCGGGAAAAGAGACCCAGTACTTC.

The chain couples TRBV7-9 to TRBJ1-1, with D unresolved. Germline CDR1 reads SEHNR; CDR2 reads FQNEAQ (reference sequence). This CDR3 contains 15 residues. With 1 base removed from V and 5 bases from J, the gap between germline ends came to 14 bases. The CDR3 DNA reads TGTGCCAGCAGCTTAGTATCTATTCGGAATACTGAAGCTTTCTTT. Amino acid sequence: CASSLVSIRNTEAFF.

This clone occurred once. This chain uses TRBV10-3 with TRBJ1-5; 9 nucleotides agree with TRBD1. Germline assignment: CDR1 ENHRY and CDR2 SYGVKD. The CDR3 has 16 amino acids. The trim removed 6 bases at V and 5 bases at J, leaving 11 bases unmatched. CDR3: CAIREPGQGSDQPQHF. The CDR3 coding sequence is TGTGCCATCAGGGAGCCGGGACAGGGATCGGATCAGCCCCAGCATTTT.

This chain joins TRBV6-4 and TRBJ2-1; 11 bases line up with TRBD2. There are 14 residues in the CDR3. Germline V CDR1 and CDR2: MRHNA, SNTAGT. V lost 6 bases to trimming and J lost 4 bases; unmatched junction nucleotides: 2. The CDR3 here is CASSPSGRYNEQFF. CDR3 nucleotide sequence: TGTGCCAGCAGCCCTAGCGGGAGGTACAATGAGCAGTTCTTC.

The CDR3: CAISEWDGDNSPLHF. DNA of the CDR3: TGTGCCATCAGTGAGTGGGACGGGGATAATTCACCCCTCCACTTT. The chain combines TRBV10-3 with TRBJ1-6, with D tentatively TRBD1 (5 bases). In germline, CDR1 is ENHRY, CDR2 SYGVKD. CDR3 size: 15 residues. V was clipped by 1 base and J by 5 bases, with 9 bases between them.

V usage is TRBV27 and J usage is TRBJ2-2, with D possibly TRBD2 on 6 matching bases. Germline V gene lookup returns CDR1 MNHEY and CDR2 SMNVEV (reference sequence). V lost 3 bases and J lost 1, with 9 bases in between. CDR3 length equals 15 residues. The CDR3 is CASSLGLLNTGELFF. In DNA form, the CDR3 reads TGTGCCAGCAGTTTGGGACTGTTGAACACCGGGGAGCTGTTTTTT.

CDR3 sequence: CAWRGTGNTGELFF. The CDR3 region has the DNA TGTGCCTGGAGGGGGACAGGGAACACCGGGGAGCTGTTTTTT. The J gene is TRBJ2-2, the V gene TRBV30; 8 nucleotides align to TRBD1. The germline V gene has CDR1 GTSNPN and CDR2 SVGIG (reference sequence). This CDR3 is built from 14 residues. V lost 3 bases and J lost 1; bases outside the gene matches: 1.

In nucleotides, the CDR3 is TGTGCCAGCAGCCTAGCGGGGGTAATAGCAGGGGAGCTGTTTTTT. This sequence encodes CASSLAGVIAGELFF. This chain connects TRBV6-2 or TRBV6-3 to TRBJ2-2; 10 nucleotides align to TRBD2. V lost 6 bases and J lost 8; bases outside the gene matches: 9. This CDR3 spans 15 amino acids. Germline V gene data show CDR1 as MNHEY and CDR2 as SVGEGT.

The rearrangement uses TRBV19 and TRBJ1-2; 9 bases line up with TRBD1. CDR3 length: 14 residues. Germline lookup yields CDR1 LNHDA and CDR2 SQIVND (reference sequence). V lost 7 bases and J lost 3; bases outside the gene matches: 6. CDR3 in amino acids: CASTQQGAYYGYTF. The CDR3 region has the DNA TGTGCCAGTACGCAACAGGGGGCTTACTATGGCTACACCTTC.